In this sample, the clone carrying this T cell receptor (beta chain) turned up a few times. Its antigen is still unknown. CDR3 length: 16 residues. The junction had 8 bases not matched to a gene; V was cut back by 1 base and J by 4 bases. CDR1 and CDR2 from the germline V gene are SGHNT and YYREEE (reference sequence). This record belongs to a study of cytomegalovirus exposure and HLA in healthy donors. Whole-study results and caveats: Only CMV serostatus was available as immune exposure information. Cytomegalovirus-associated TCR beta chains were listed, numbering 164.

Vbeta (60) and Jbeta (13) primers were used in the PCR. Clones were read by immunoSEQ multiplex PCR, and TCRdb kept only the in-frame ones, dropping some. The sample contains approximately 140,000 clones, just under 75% of which appear only once. Sample: PBMCs. The chain combines TRBV5-4 with TRBJ1-1, with 9 nucleotides matching TRBD1. This clonotype originated in a woman younger than 30 in good health and CMV-seronegative. The CDR3 DNA sequence: TGTGCCAGCAGCTTGCCAACCGGACAGGGGATCACTGAAGCTTTCTTT. Amino acids: CASSLPTGQGITEAFF.